These 17 T cell receptor beta chains share one sample of origin, sequenced in a study of T cell repertoires in cytomegalovirus infection. Their antigen targets remain unknown. TCRdb reprocessed the reads via MiXCR and lists one record per CDR3 protein. In the table there are under 150,000 distinct CDR3 sequences, about 24% of which are singletons. The sequenced material came from PBMCs, sequenced either directly or after in vitro stimulation (not recorded which). These receptor sequences come from a human donor in good health (CMV status not recorded). Some clones in this sample may be carry-over from other donors' samples.

This clonotype came up a few times. V is TRBV10-3 and J is TRBJ1-3, with 10 bases aligning to TRBD1. The length of the CDR3 is 15 residues. Germline loops: CDR1 ENHRY, CDR2 SYGVKD. V trimming: 6 bases; J trimming: 5 bases; junction bases outside the gene matches: 7. CDR3 in DNA: TGTGCCATCAGAGACCGGGACAGGGGACGAAACACCATATATTTT. Translating gives CAIRDRDRGRNTIYF.

This clonotype was counted between two and nine times. The chain has TRBV12-3 or TRBV12-4 and TRBJ1-2, with 9 positions matching TRBD1. Unmatched junction bases numbered 2, after V lost 5 bases and J lost 7 bases. The CDR3 has 12 residues. CDR3 coding DNA: TGTGCCAGCAGTCCGACAGGGGGTGGCTACACCTTC. This gives the protein CASSPTGGGYTF.

The J gene is TRBJ2-1, the V gene TRBV7-2; 10 positions agree with TRBD2. The CDR3 is made up of 19 amino acids. The V segment lost 2 bases and the J segment 4 bases; nucleotides outside the gene matches: 14. Germline lookup yields CDR1 SGHTA and CDR2 FQGNSA. CDR3 sequence reads: CASSLRPATSGNLYNEQFF. DNA of the CDR3: TGTGCCAGCAGCTTAAGGCCGGCCACTAGCGGGAACCTGTACAATGAGCAGTTCTTC.

The rearrangement uses TRBV7-2 and TRBJ2-7, with D tentatively TRBD1 (6 bases). Germline V gene lookup returns CDR1 SGHTA and CDR2 FQGNSA. Trimming pared 1 base from V and 4 bases from J, leaving 11 bases between. The CDR3 has 14 amino acids. CDR3: CASSLGGGTYEQYF. The CDR3 region has the DNA TGTGCCAGCAGCTTAGGAGGGGGAACTTACGAGCAGTACTTC.

This clonotype was observed a handful of times. The rearrangement links TRBV27 to TRBJ2-1, with 8 bases that match TRBD2. V trimming: 6 bases; J trimming: 5 bases; junction bases outside the gene matches: 15. CDR1 MNHEY and CDR2 SMNVEV come from the germline V gene (reference sequence). The CDR3 extends over 17 amino acids. The CDR3: CASRTMSSGRYNNEQFF. CDR3 DNA: TGTGCCAGCAGGACGATGTCGAGCGGGAGATATAACAATGAGCAGTTCTTC.

This clonotype was seen many times. The chain has TRBV7-2 and TRBJ2-2; D unclear. Trimming removed 1 base at V and 2 bases at J, with 5 bases between. The CDR3 length is 14 residues. The germline V gene encodes CDR1 SGHTA and CDR2 FQGNSA. CDR3 protein: CASSLGGNTGELFF. The CDR3, as DNA: TGTGCCAGCAGCTTAGGCGGCAACACCGGGGAGCTGTTTTTT.

This clonotype was detected only a few times. The rearrangement uses TRBV12-3 or TRBV12-4 and TRBJ1-2; TRBD1 matches at 8 bases. V lost 4 bases to trimming and J lost 7 bases; unmatched junction nucleotides: 11. This CDR3 comprises 15 residues. CDR3 loop: CASSSPDREYFGYTF. The CDR3 DNA sequence: TGTGCCAGCAGTTCCCCGGACAGGGAGTATTTTGGCTACACCTTC.

The rearrangement joins TRBV19 to TRBJ1-5; tentatively, D is TRBD1 (6 bases). This CDR3 is built from 15 residues. CDR1 and CDR2 (germline): LNHDA, SQIVND (reference sequence). V lost 6 bases and J lost 1, with 13 bases in between. The DNA of the CDR3 is TGTGCCAGTAGGTTCGCAGGGGCGAGCAATCAGCCCCAGCATTTT. The encoded protein is CASRFAGASNQPQHF.

This clonotype was found a few times. The chain uses TRBV6-2 or TRBV6-3 and TRBJ2-1, with a possible D match to TRBD2 (5 bases). V was cut by 2 bases and J by 6 bases, with 14 bases left in between. Germline CDR1 reads MNHEY; CDR2 reads SVGEGT. The CDR3 length is 15 residues. CDR3 in amino acids: CASSYGWESSNEQFF. The CDR3 coding sequence is TGTGCCAGCAGTTACGGGTGGGAGTCTAGCAATGAGCAGTTCTTC.

Remarks on this clonotype: A single base separates this from a much larger clone, so it may be a read error. The chain joins TRBV7-2 to TRBJ2-3; possibly TRBD2 for D (6 bases). CDR1 is SGHTA, CDR2 FQGNSA, per germline. The CDR3 totals 15 residues. The CDR3 DNA follows: TGTGCCAACAGCCCCGTTCAGTCAGCGGGCGATACGCAGTATTTT. It encodes CANSPVQSAGDTQYF. Together with reference TRBV7-2 and TRBJ2-3, the CDR3 gives the full variable domain: GAGVSQSPSNKVTEKGKDVELRCDPISGHTALYWYRQSLGQGLEFLIYFQGNSAPDKSGLPSDRFSAERTGGSVSTLTIQRTQQEDSAVYLCANSPVQSAGDTQYFGPGTRLTVL.

This clonotype was observed many times. The chain links TRBV7-2 to TRBJ2-3; 7 bases line up with TRBD2. V was pared by 4 bases and J by 3 bases, with 7 bases of the junction left unmatched. Germline assignment: CDR1 SGHTA and CDR2 FQGNSA. The CDR3 sequence is 15 residues long. The CDR3 nucleotides are TGTGCCAGCAGCTCTTTGGGGCGGGAGACAGATACGCAGTATTTT. Protein sequence: CASSSLGRETDTQYF. Using reference TRBV7-2 and TRBJ2-3 for the parts outside the CDR3, the full variable domain is GAGVSQSPSNKVTEKGKDVELRCDPISGHTALYWYRQSLGQGLEFLIYFQGNSAPDKSGLPSDRFSAERTGGSVSTLTIQRTQQEDSAVYLCASSSLGRETDTQYFGPGTRLTVL.

The chain employs TRBV14 and TRBJ2-2; the D is unclear. Trimming removed 8 bases at V and 7 bases at J, with 17 bases between. This CDR3 spans 14 amino acids. CDR1 and CDR2 from the germline V gene are SGHDN and FVKESK. The CDR3 region is CASSQNLGGGELFF. The CDR3 coding sequence is TGTGCCAGCTCTCAGAACCTGGGCGGCGGGGAGCTGTTTTTT.

On this clonotype: Mismatch with germline at one junction end may stem from a read error. The chain employs TRBV11-2 and TRBJ2-3, with 7 bases that match TRBD2. CDR1 SGHAT and CDR2 FQNNGV come from the germline V gene. CDR3 length equals 14 residues. DNA of the CDR3: TGTGCCAGAAGCTCCGGCGGGAGTTCAGATACGCAGTATTTT. Encoded protein: CARSSGGSSDTQYF.

This clonotype was observed at least ten times. This sequence joins TRBV7-2 and TRBJ2-3; D is uncertain. This CDR3 is built from 12 residues. Trimming took 3 bases from V and 5 from J, leaving 6 bases between them. Per germline, CDR1 SGHTA and CDR2 FQGNSA. The CDR3: CASSFKGDTQYF. The DNA of the CDR3 is TGTGCCAGCAGCTTTAAAGGAGATACGCAGTATTTT.

The chain has TRBV3-1 and TRBJ2-5; D is unresolved. The length of the CDR3 is 12 residues. Deletions cut 4 bases from V and 5 bases from J, with 8 bases between. Germline CDR1 is LGHDT and CDR2 is YNNKEL (reference sequence). The CDR3 spells CASSPLWETQYF. For the CDR3, the DNA is TGTGCCAGCAGCCCGCTATGGGAGACCCAGTACTTC.

This CDR3 is CASSQDPDSQRAYEQYV. The CDR3, as DNA: TGCGCCAGCAGCCAAGATCCGGACAGCCAGAGAGCCTACGAGCAGTACGTC. The chain recombines TRBV4-1 with TRBJ2-7; weak D call: TRBD1 (6 bases). The CDR3 has 17 amino acids. Trimming cost V 0 bases and J 2 bases, with 17 bases left between them. Germline lookup yields CDR1 MGHRA and CDR2 YSYEKL.

V usage is TRBV6-5 and J usage is TRBJ2-6; D unclear. Trimming removed 0 bases from V and 5 bases from J, with 11 bases in between. Germline V gives CDR1 MNHEY, CDR2 SVGAGI. The CDR3 spans 16 residues. The CDR3 DNA reads as TGTGCCAGCAGTTACTCGATTAGCAGGCGGGCCAACGTCCTGACTTTC. The encoded protein is CASSYSISRRANVLTF.